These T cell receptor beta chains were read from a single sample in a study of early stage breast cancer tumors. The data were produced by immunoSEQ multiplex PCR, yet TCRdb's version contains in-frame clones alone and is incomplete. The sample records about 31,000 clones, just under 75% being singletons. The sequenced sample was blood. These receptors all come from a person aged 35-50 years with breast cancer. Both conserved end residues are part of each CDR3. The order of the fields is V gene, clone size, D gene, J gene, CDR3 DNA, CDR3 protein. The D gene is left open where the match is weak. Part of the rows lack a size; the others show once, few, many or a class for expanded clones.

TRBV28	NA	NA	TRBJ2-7	TGTGCCAGCCGTTTAGCAGGGGTCAACTACGAGCAGTACTTC	CASRLAGVNYEQYF
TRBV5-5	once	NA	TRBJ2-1	TGTGCCAGTGGAGCCGGGCAGGGCTATGAGCAGTTCTTC	CASGAGQGYEQFF
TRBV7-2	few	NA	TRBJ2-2	TGTGCCAGCAGTTCAAGCGCCACCGGGGAGCTGTTTTTT	CASSSSATGELFF
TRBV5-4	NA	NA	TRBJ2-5	TGTGCCAGCAGCCGGACTATCTACCAAGAGACCCAGTACTTC	CASSRTIYQETQYF
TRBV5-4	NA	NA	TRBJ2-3	TGTGCCAGCAGCTTGATGCAGACCGGGTCAGATACGCAGTATTTT	CASSLMQTGSDTQYF
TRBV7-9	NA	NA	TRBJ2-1	TGTGCCAGCAGCTTAGTGGACTCAACCTTATACAATGAGCAGTTCTTC	CASSLVDSTLYNEQFF
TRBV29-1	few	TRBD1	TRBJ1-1	TGCAGCGTGGACAGGGCTTATGGCACTGAAGCTTTCTTT	CSVDRAYGTEAFF
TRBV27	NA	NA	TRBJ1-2	TGTGCCAGCAGGTTTCCCTGGGGCCTCCTGGGCGGCTACACCTTC	CASRFPWGLLGGYTF
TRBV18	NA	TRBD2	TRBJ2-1	TGTGCCAGCTCACCTGGTAGCGGGAGGGGCAATGAGCAGTTCTTC	CASSPGSGRGNEQFF
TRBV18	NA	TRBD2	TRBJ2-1	TGTGCCAGCTCACTACTAGCGGGAACATACAATGAGCAGTTCTTC	CASSLLAGTYNEQFF
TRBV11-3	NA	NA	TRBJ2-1	TGTGCCAGCAGCTTAGGTCGTGGTGGTTCCGTCGATGAGCAGTTCTTC	CASSLGRGGSVDEQFF